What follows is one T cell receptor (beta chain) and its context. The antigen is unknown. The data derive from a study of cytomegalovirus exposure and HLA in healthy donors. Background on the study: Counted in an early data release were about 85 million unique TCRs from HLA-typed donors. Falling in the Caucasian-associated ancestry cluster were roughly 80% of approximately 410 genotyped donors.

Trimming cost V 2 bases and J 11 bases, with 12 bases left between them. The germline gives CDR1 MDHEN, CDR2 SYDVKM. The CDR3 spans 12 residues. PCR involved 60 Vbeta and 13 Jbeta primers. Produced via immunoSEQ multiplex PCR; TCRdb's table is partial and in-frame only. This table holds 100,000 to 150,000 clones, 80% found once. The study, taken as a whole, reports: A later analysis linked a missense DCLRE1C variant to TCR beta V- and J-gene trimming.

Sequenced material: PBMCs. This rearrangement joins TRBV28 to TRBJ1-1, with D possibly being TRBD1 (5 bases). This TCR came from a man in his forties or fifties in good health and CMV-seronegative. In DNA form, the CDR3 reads TGTGCCAGCAGTTTAAACAGGATTGATGCTTTCTTT. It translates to CASSLNRIDAFF.